These T cell receptor beta chains were read from a single sample in a study of CD8 T cells in ankylosing spondylitis. TCRdb re-called the 5' RACE reads with MiXCR, one entry per CDR3 protein. The sample shows a few hundred thousand distinct CDR3 sequences, 9.5% to 15% of them seen only once. The sequencing sample was made of blood, either unsorted or a sorted T cell fraction (not recorded which). These receptors were obtained from a male donor with ankylosing spondylitis. The CDR3 runs from the conserved cysteine through the conserved F or W. The order of the fields is clone size, V gene, D gene, J gene, CDR3 DNA, CDR3 protein. D genes are given only for firm matches. Not every row has a clone size; where given, it reads once, few, many or a size class.

>few|TRBV12-3/TRBV12-4|-|TRBJ1-1
TGTGCCAGCAGTCCCCGTGTTCAAAGGGTCACTGAAGCTTTCTTT
CASSPRVQRVTEAFF
>few|TRBV6-5|-|TRBJ1-2
TGTGCCAGCAGTTACCCCCCCACCTTC
CASSYPPTF
>few|TRBV15|-|TRBJ2-1
TGTGCCACCAGCAGAGATGTTGAGCAGTTCTTC
CATSRDVEQFF
>-|TRBV14|-|TRBJ2-1
TGTGCCAGCAGCTCTTCTAGGAGTGGGAGTGAGCAGTTCTTC
CASSSSRSGSEQFF
>many|TRBV20-1|-|TRBJ1-2
TGCAGTGCTTCCAGGAATCAAGCTAACTATGGCTACACCTTC
CSASRNQANYGYTF
>-|TRBV3-1|-|TRBJ1-5
TGTGCCAGCAGCCCCTCCCTTGGGAGCAATCAGCCCCAGCATTTT
CASSPSLGSNQPQHF
>many|TRBV20-1|-|TRBJ1-1
TGCAGTGCTAAGGATCTGAAGAACACTGAAGCTTTCTTT
CSAKDLKNTEAFF
>few|TRBV2|TRBD1|TRBJ1-5
TGTGCCAGCAGACCCCAGGGGGATCAGCCCCAGCATTTT
CASRPQGDQPQHF
>few|TRBV2|-|TRBJ2-2
TGTGCAGATAGGAGGGGCATAAACACCGGGGAGCTGTTTTTT
CADRRGINTGELFF
>-|TRBV30|TRBD1|TRBJ1-6
TGTGCCTGGAGTGTACTACGGACAGGGGATTCACCCCTCCACTTT
CAWSVLRTGDSPLHF
>-|TRBV24-1|TRBD2|TRBJ2-3
TGTGCCACCAGTGGCGTCTTGGCGGGAGGGTCAGATACGCAGTATTTT
CATSGVLAGGSDTQYF
>few|TRBV7-2|-|TRBJ2-2
TGTGCCAGCAGCTTAGATAGAGACAGCACCGGGGAGCTGTTTTTT
CASSLDRDSTGELFF
>few|TRBV3-1|TRBD2|TRBJ2-7
TGTGCCAGCAGCCACATAGCGGGAGAGCGCGAGCAGTACTTC
CASSHIAGEREQYF
>-|TRBV20-1|TRBD2|TRBJ2-5
TGCAGTGCAAACCCGGGACTAGCGGGGGGAAACTCCCAGTACTTC
CSANPGLAGGNSQYF
>few|TRBV12-3/TRBV12-4|TRBD1|TRBJ2-1
TGTGCCAGCAGAACCGGGACAGGGCTCAATGAGCAGTTCTTC
CASRTGTGLNEQFF
>few|TRBV12-3/TRBV12-4|-|TRBJ2-1
TGTGCCAGCAGTTTCGATGGCCGGGGCCCCTACAATGAGCAGTTCTTC
CASSFDGRGPYNEQFF
>few|TRBV4-1|TRBD1|TRBJ2-1
TGCGCCAGCAGCCAGGGGGACAGAGCCTACAATGAGCAGTTCTTC
CASSQGDRAYNEQFF
>few|TRBV3-1|-|TRBJ2-1
TGTGCCAGCAGCCAAGGAAGCGCAGGCTCCTACAATGAGCAGTTCTTC
CASSQGSAGSYNEQFF
>few|TRBV11-2|-|TRBJ1-6
TGTGCCAGCAGCCGGACCGGGCGGGGGGGTTCACCCCTCCACTTT
CASSRTGRGGSPLHF
>many|TRBV7-8|TRBD2|TRBJ2-2
TGTGCCAGCAGCTCGGGACTAGCGGAACACACCGGGGAGCTGTTTTTT
CASSSGLAEHTGELFF
>-|TRBV20-1|TRBD1|TRBJ1-2
TGCAGTGCTGACACCAGGGGGCCCGGGTATGGCTACACCTTC
CSADTRGPGYGYTF
>-|TRBV10-2|TRBD1|TRBJ2-3
TGCGCCAGCAGTGACCCGACAGGGGCGGATACGCAGTATTTT
CASSDPTGADTQYF
>-|TRBV13|-|TRBJ2-7
TGTGCCAGCAGCTTAGCGGGAGAGGTGCGGGAGCAGTACTTC
CASSLAGEVREQYF
>few|TRBV12-3/TRBV12-4|TRBD1|TRBJ2-3
TGTGCCAGCAGTGGCGGGACAGGGGCTCCAGATACGCAGTATTTT
CASSGGTGAPDTQYF
>many|TRBV11-2|-|TRBJ2-3
TGTGCCAGCAGCCCGGGAGAGGCAGATACGCAGTATTTT
CASSPGEADTQYF
>many|TRBV4-1|-|TRBJ2-5
TGCGCCAGCAGCCAAGGAGCAAGGCAGGGTGGTTTAGAGACCCAGTACTTC
CASSQGARQGGLETQYF
>many|TRBV20-1|TRBD2|TRBJ2-1
TGCAGTGCCCCCCAGGCTAGCGGGAGGGCGCTCAATGAGCAGTTCTTC
CSAPQASGRALNEQFF
>-|TRBV12-3/TRBV12-4|-|TRBJ2-2
TGTGCCAGCCGCTCCTCGAAGCAGGGACGGACCGGGGAGCTGTTTTTT
CASRSSKQGRTGELFF
>few|TRBV4-1|-|TRBJ1-5
TGCGCCAGCAGCCAAGAAGGTTTGGCACCCAATCAGCCCCAGCATTTT
CASSQEGLAPNQPQHF
>many|TRBV10-3|TRBD1|TRBJ2-2
TGTGCCATCAGCGAGGGACAGGGGGACACCGGGGAGCTGTTTTTT
CAISEGQGDTGELFF
>few|TRBV24-1|TRBD2|TRBJ2-3
TGTGCCACCAGTGATTTTGGAGCTAGCGGCGCAGACACAGATACGCAGTATTTT
CATSDFGASGADTDTQYF
>-|TRBV7-2|-|TRBJ2-3
TGTGCCAGCAGCTTAGCCCGACAGGCAGGGGGGGGGACAGATACGCAGTATTTT
CASSLARQAGGGTDTQYF
>few|TRBV25-1|TRBD1|TRBJ1-6
TGTGCCAGCAGTGACCCGACAGGGGAAGGCTATAATTCACCCCTCCACTTT
CASSDPTGEGYNSPLHF
>-|TRBV20-1|TRBD2|TRBJ2-5
TGCAGTGCTAGAGATCGGGAGCGGGGAAAAGAGACCCAGTACTTC
CSARDRERGKETQYF
>few|TRBV20-1|-|TRBJ2-6
TGCAGTGCTCGCGGCTTTACCAGGTCGTCAGAATCTGGGGCCAACGTCCTGACTTTC
CSARGFTRSSESGANVLTF
>few|TRBV29-1|-|TRBJ1-2
TGCAGCGTTGAAGCTAGCAGGGGCGGCGGCTACACCTTC
CSVEASRGGGYTF
>few|TRBV24-1|-|TRBJ2-1
TGTGCCACCTCTCCAGCTAGTACCTACAATGAGCAGTTCTTC
CATSPASTYNEQFF
>many|TRBV20-1|-|TRBJ1-1
TGCAGTGCTAGGCCAGACCCCACTGAAGCTTTCTTT
CSARPDPTEAFF
>-|TRBV14|TRBD1|TRBJ1-2
TGTGCCAGCAGCCAAATACACGTCAGGGGGCGAATGAGCTACACCTTC
CASSQIHVRGRMSYTF
>few|TRBV18|-|TRBJ2-2
TGTGCCAGCTCACCAACCCTCCGGAGGGAAGGGAACACCGGGGAGCTGTTTTTT
CASSPTLRREGNTGELFF
>-|TRBV5-1|TRBD1|TRBJ2-5
TGCGCCAGCAGTTTTGACAGGGGTCAGACCCAGTACTTC
CASSFDRGQTQYF
>few|TRBV5-1|-|TRBJ2-6
TGCGCCAGCAGCTCAAGGGGAACTGGGGCCAACGTCCTGACTTTC
CASSSRGTGANVLTF
>-|TRBV4-2|-|TRBJ1-5
TGTGTCAGCAGCCAAGATGCCGTTAGCAATCAGCCCCAGCATTTT
CVSSQDAVSNQPQHF
>-|TRBV9|TRBD2|TRBJ2-1
TGTGCCAGCAGCAGACAGGTTAGCGGGAGGTATTACAATGAGCAGTTCTTC
CASSRQVSGRYYNEQFF
>-|TRBV15|-|TRBJ2-5
TGTGCCACCAGCAGAGAATGGGGGTCGGGAGAGACCGAGTACTTC
CATSREWGSGETEYF
>-|TRBV5-1|-|TRBJ1-5
TGCGCCAGCGCCGGGGGGGCAGAGGGCAATCAGCCCCAGCATTTT
CASAGGAEGNQPQHF
>-|TRBV2|TRBD2|TRBJ2-2
TGTGCCAGCAGTGTAGTAGCGGGAGCCACCGGGGAGCTGTTTTTT
CASSVVAGATGELFF
>-|TRBV7-2|-|TRBJ2-5
TGTGCCAGCAGCGTTAGGGGGGTCCAAGAGACCCAGTACTTC
CASSVRGVQETQYF
>few|TRBV6-5|TRBD1|TRBJ2-1
TGTGCCAGCAGTTACCCCCGGGACAGGCCTTACAATGAGCAGTTCTTC
CASSYPRDRPYNEQFF